This record concerns one TCR beta chain sequence. This CDR3 is built from 15 residues. CDR1 is MDHEN and CDR2 is SYDVKM in the germline V gene. V gave up 5 bases and J gave up 6 bases; unmatched junction bases: 7. The data stem from a study of blood T cell repertoires in COVID-19. Study at large: COVID-19 samples collected from the United States, Italy and Spain covered acute and convalescent phases. In each case, the material was cDNA or gDNA derived from T cells, B-cell-depleted T cells, or PBMCs.

Authors' methods: Estimation of nucleated cell counts was performed using reference gene primer amplification. Sequenced by immunoSEQ multiplex PCR; TCRdb stores in-frame clones only, minus some. That table furnishes V, J and clone size, whereas the DNA furnished D and trimming. Here the sample spans over 350,000 clones, around 88% being singletons. V is TRBV28 and J is TRBJ1-5; TRBD1 matches at 10 bases. The clonotype was recovered from a woman in her 30s with acute or convalescent COVID-19. Specimen: peripheral blood. CDR3 in DNA: TGTGCCAGCAGTACAGGGACAGGGGCAGGTCAGCCCCAGCATTTT. Amino acid sequence: CASSTGTGAGQPQHF.